The 30 T cell receptor beta chains reported below all come from one sample, sequenced in a study of blood T cell repertoires in COVID-19. The assay was immunoSEQ multiplex PCR, and TCRdb's table has in-frame clones only and misses some. The sample lists approximately 270,000 clones; 80% to 95% were seen once. Material: PBMCs or T cells enriched from blood (not recorded which). The receptor source for this set is a man in his forties or fifties who had been exposed to COVID-19.

The table lists this clone with a count of one. CDR3 in amino acids: CASSLATGNTEAFF. CDR3 coding DNA: TGCGCCAGCAGCTTGGCTACGGGGAACACTGAAGCTTTCTTT. V usage is TRBV5-1 and J usage is TRBJ1-1, with D uncertain. V was cut by 0 bases and J by 1 base, with 7 bases left in between. CDR3 length: 14 amino acids. Germline values: CDR1 SGHRS, CDR2 YFSETQ.

The chain carries TRBV7-3 and TRBJ2-7; 11 bases are a match to TRBD2. The germline gives CDR1 SGHTA, CDR2 FQGTGA. V was clipped by 5 bases and J by 2 bases; unmatched bases: 11. This CDR3 region has 17 residues. Here the CDR3 DNA reads TGTGCCAGCAGCCGATATATGGGACTAGCGGAGACCTACGAGCAGTACTTC. It translates to CASSRYMGLAETYEQYF.

As DNA, the CDR3 is TGTGCCAGCAGCTTTGACCAGGGGGATTATGGCTACACCTTC. Translated: CASSFDQGDYGYTF. The chain has TRBV7-9 and TRBJ1-2, with 7 bases identical to TRBD1. CDR3 length equals 14 residues. The V gene's germline CDR1 is SEHNR and CDR2 FQNEAQ (reference sequence). The V gene end was trimmed by 3 bases and the J gene end by 5 bases; junction bases not matched to a gene: 6. Full variable domain (remainder filled in from reference TRBV7-9 and TRBJ1-2): DTGVSQNPRHKITKRGQNVTFRCDPISEHNRLYWYRQTLGQGPEFLTYFQNEAQLEKSRLLSDRFSAERPKGSFSTLEIQRTEQGDSAMYLCASSFDQGDYGYTFGSGTRLTVV.

J is TRBJ1-1 and V is TRBV7-9; 7 nucleotides line up with TRBD1. The CDR3 spans 14 residues. Germline CDR1 reads SEHNR; CDR2 reads FQNEAQ (reference sequence). The trim removed 3 bases at V and 2 bases at J, leaving 3 bases unmatched. The CDR3 DNA follows: TGTGCCAGCAGCTTCCGGGACAGTAACACTGAAGCTTTCTTT. Its translation is CASSFRDSNTEAFF.

The chain employs TRBV5-4 and TRBJ2-1; weak D call: TRBD2 (6 bases). V lost 1 base, J lost 10 bases, and 18 bases lay in between. The CDR3 loop spans 15 amino acids. The germline V gene encodes CDR1 SGHNT and CDR2 YYREEE (reference sequence). This chain's CDR3 is CASSLLERRDGEQFF. The CDR3 coding sequence is TGTGCCAGCAGCTTGTTGGAACGGCGGGATGGCGAGCAGTTCTTC.

The chain has TRBV19 and TRBJ1-6; no firm D call. The CDR3 is made up of 16 amino acids. Germline lookup yields CDR1 LNHDA and CDR2 SQIVND (reference sequence). With 5 bases removed from V and 4 bases from J, the gap between germline ends came to 15 bases. The chain's CDR3 is CASSPRTDLYNSPLHF. CDR3 in DNA: TGTGCCAGTAGTCCCCGGACTGATCTTTATAATTCACCCCTCCACTTT.

This chain links TRBV5-4 with TRBJ2-7; maybe TRBD1 (5 bases). The CDR3 length is 14 residues. Trimming took off 0 bases at V and 0 bases at J, with 7 bases between the two ends. CDR1 is SGHNT and CDR2 is YYREEE in the germline V gene (reference sequence). CDR3 amino acids: CASSLGQTSYEQYF. CDR3 coding DNA: TGTGCCAGCAGCTTGGGACAGACCTCCTACGAGCAGTACTTC.

CDR3 loop: CASSLGTVNTEAFF. DNA for the CDR3: TGTGCCAGCAGCTTAGGGACAGTGAACACTGAAGCTTTCTTT. The V and J genes are TRBV11-1 and TRBJ1-1, with D tentatively TRBD1 (6 bases). Germline values: CDR1 SGHAT, CDR2 FQDESV (reference sequence). The V end lost 1 base, the J end lost 0 bases, and 6 bases lay between the germline ends. The CDR3 is made up of 14 amino acids.

This clone appeared a single time. The genes are TRBV24-1 and TRBJ2-5; D is possibly TRBD2 (5 bases). The CDR3 sequence is 16 residues long. Per germline, CDR1 KGHDR and CDR2 SFDVKD. Deletions cut 4 bases from V and 5 bases from J, with 19 bases between. The CDR3 coding sequence is TGTGCCACCAGTGACCCTAGTGGGAGAGGGTGGGAGACCCAGTACTTC. Translated, it gives CATSDPSGRGWETQYF.

The CDR3 protein is CASKDRVVDTQYF. CDR3 nucleotides: TGTGCCAGCAAAGACAGGGTGGTAGATACGCAGTATTTT. The V gene is TRBV27, the J gene TRBJ2-3; 7 bases match TRBD1. CDR1 MNHEY and CDR2 SMNVEV come from the germline V gene (reference sequence). The V gene end was trimmed by 7 bases and the J gene end by 5 bases; junction bases not matched to a gene: 6. The CDR3 covers 13 residues.

This chain's CDR3 is CASSSGTGGSRYTEAFF. The DNA of the CDR3 is TGTGCCAGCAGTTCCGGGACAGGGGGTAGTCGATACACTGAAGCTTTCTTT. This rearrangement joins TRBV5-6 to TRBJ1-1, with TRBD1 identical over 11 bases. The CDR3 sequence is 17 residues long. V gave up 5 bases and J gave up 3 bases; unmatched junction bases: 12. CDR1 is SGHDT and CDR2 is YYEEEE in the germline V gene.

V usage is TRBV30 and J usage is TRBJ1-6, with 8 bases that match TRBD1. The CDR3 covers 14 residues. Germline V lookup: CDR1 GTSNPN, CDR2 SVGIG (reference sequence). V lost 2 bases, J lost 7 bases, and 4 bases stayed unmatched. The DNA of the CDR3 is TGTGCCTGGAGTAGAGACAGGGGCAATTCACCCCTCCACTTT. This codes for CAWSRDRGNSPLHF. The entire variable domain, with the rest obtained from reference TRBV30 and TRBJ1-6, is as follows: SQTIHQWPATLVQPVGSPLSLECTVEGTSNPNLYWYRQAAGRGLQLLFYSVGIGQISSEVPQNLSASRPQDRQFILSSKKLLLSDSGFYLCAWSRDRGNSPLHFGNGTRLTVT.

The rearrangement joins TRBV3-1 (or the pseudogene TRBV3-2) to TRBJ2-7, with 9 bases lining up with TRBD1. The CDR3 is 15 residues long. Germline loops: CDR1 LGHDT, CDR2 YNNKEL (reference sequence). V trimming: 3 bases; J trimming: 3 bases; junction bases outside the gene matches: 6. The CDR3 here is CASSQGQGPNYEQYF. CDR3 bases: TGTGCCAGCAGCCAGGGACAGGGCCCAAACTACGAGCAGTACTTC.

The chain has TRBV19 and TRBJ2-7; 8 nucleotides align to TRBD1. With 7 bases clipped from V and 8 bases from J, the junction kept 10 bases outside the gene matches. CDR3 length equals 13 residues. Germline V gene lookup returns CDR1 LNHDA and CDR2 SQIVND (reference sequence). The CDR3 coding sequence is TGTGCCAGTACCCCTGGACAGGGTGGGAAGCAGTACTTC. It yields the protein CASTPGQGGKQYF.

This sequence joins TRBV3-1 (or the pseudogene TRBV3-2) and TRBJ2-1; 7 bases align to TRBD2. Trimming removed 4 bases from V and 2 bases from J; junction bases left unmatched: 5. The CDR3 is made up of 15 amino acids. Germline loops: CDR1 LGHDT, CDR2 YNNKEL (reference sequence). CDR3 residues: CASSPSGTPYNEQFF. CDR3 DNA sequence: TGTGCCAGCAGCCCGAGCGGGACCCCCTACAATGAGCAGTTCTTC.

The gene calls are TRBV3-1 (or the pseudogene TRBV3-2) and TRBJ2-1, with a weak D call TRBD1 (6 bases). Trimming shortened V by 1 base and J by 4 bases, and 8 bases separated the two germline ends. The CDR3 totals 14 residues. The germline gives CDR1 LGHDT, CDR2 YNNKEL (reference sequence). CDR3 amino acids: CASSQVRGYNEQFF. The CDR3 nucleotides are TGTGCCAGCAGCCAAGTCAGGGGATACAATGAGCAGTTCTTC.

The chain employs TRBV6-5 and TRBJ2-3, with TRBD2 matching 8 bases. CDR3 length: 16 amino acids. V was clipped by 2 bases and J by 5 bases; unmatched bases: 9. Germline V gives CDR1 MNHEY, CDR2 SVGAGI. The DNA for the CDR3 is TGTGCCAGCAGTTACAGAATCGGGGGGGCGGGAGATACGCAGTATTTT. Its translation is CASSYRIGGAGDTQYF.

The chain is built from TRBV19 and TRBJ2-1; maybe TRBD2 (6 bases). Trimming stripped 5 bases from V and 0 bases from J, with 17 bases between. Germline-derived CDR1 and CDR2 are LNHDA and SQIVND (reference sequence). CDR3 length: 17 residues. In DNA, the CDR3 is TGTGCCAGTAGTCCCCTCGCGCGGGGCTACTCCTACAATGAGCAGTTCTTC. Translated: CASSPLARGYSYNEQFF.

This clone was observed once. The chain is built from TRBV7-3 and TRBJ2-1; no clear D gene. The length of the CDR3 is 13 residues. Trimming cost V 2 bases and J 5 bases, with 7 bases left between them. Germline CDR1 reads SGHTA; CDR2 reads FQGTGA. The CDR3 here is CASSLSRHNEQFF. CDR3 sequence (DNA): TGTGCCAGCAGCTTATCGCGGCACAATGAGCAGTTCTTC.

This clone was detected a few times. The chain has TRBV10-2 and TRBJ2-7, with TRBD1 matching 10 bases. The CDR3 is 17 residues long. CDR1 is WSHSY and CDR2 is SAAADI in the germline V gene. V shed 0 bases, J shed 2 bases, and the junction held 7 bases outside the gene matches. The DNA of the CDR3 is TGCGCCAGCAGTGAGTCGGGAGTGGGGACAGGGGCCTACGAGCAGTACTTC. Its translation: CASSESGVGTGAYEQYF.

This clone showed up just a few times. The chain combines TRBV4-1 with TRBJ2-5; no reliable D call. The CDR3 sequence is 16 residues long. Germline V gene sequence: CDR1 MGHRA, CDR2 YSYEKL. The ends were cut back, 4 bases at V and 4 bases at J, with 19 bases in the middle. The CDR3 DNA reads as TGCGCCAGCAGCCCTCAACCCGGGTCTCAGATAGAGACCCAGTACTTC. Its translation is CASSPQPGSQIETQYF.

This chain connects TRBV10-3 to TRBJ1-1; 9 positions match TRBD1. Unmatched junction bases numbered 11, after V lost 2 bases and J lost 7 bases. The length of the CDR3 is 16 residues. CDR1 is ENHRY, CDR2 SYGVKD, per germline. The CDR3 region is CAISEGTGWGFGEAFF. CDR3 coding DNA: TGTGCCATCAGTGAGGGGACAGGGTGGGGGTTTGGTGAAGCTTTCTTT.

The rearrangement joins TRBV7-8 to TRBJ1-1; 7 nucleotides match TRBD1. V trimming: 5 bases; J trimming: 2 bases; junction bases outside the gene matches: 2. CDR1 SGHVS and CDR2 FQNEAQ come from the germline V gene. The CDR3 is 13 amino acids. The CDR3 protein is CASSRTGNTEAFF. In DNA form, the CDR3 reads TGTGCCAGCAGCAGGACAGGTAACACTGAAGCTTTCTTT. Full variable domain (missing parts from reference TRBV7-8 and TRBJ1-1): GAGVSQSPRYKVAKRGQDVALRCDPISGHVSLFWYQQALGQGPEFLTYFQNEAQLDKSGLPSDRFFAERPEGSVSTLKIQRTQQEDSAVYLCASSRTGNTEAFFGQGTRLTVV.

The V gene is TRBV6-5, the J gene TRBJ1-2; D gene unclear. Trimming pared 8 bases from V and 6 bases from J, leaving 16 bases between. CDR1 is MNHEY, CDR2 SVGAGI, per germline. CDR3 length equals 13 residues. The CDR3 spells CASGRISSDGYTF. CDR3 bases: TGTGCCAGCGGGAGGATCTCCTCGGATGGCTACACCTTC.

V and J are TRBV7-9 and TRBJ2-1; 7 nucleotides align to TRBD2. Per germline, CDR1 SEHNR and CDR2 FQNEAQ (reference sequence). The CDR3 totals 15 residues. Germline trimming cut 5 bases from V and 3 bases from J; bases unmatched to any gene: 7. The CDR3 sequence is CASSPGSGNYNEQFF. CDR3 nucleotides: TGTGCCAGCAGCCCTGGCAGCGGGAACTACAATGAGCAGTTCTTC.

This chain joins TRBV18 and TRBJ2-2, with TRBD2 as a possible D gene (5 bases). Between the trimmed V and J ends, which lost 2 bases and 1 base, there was a span of 5 bases. This CDR3 is built from 14 residues. The germline CDR1 and CDR2 sequences are KGHSH and LQKENI. This CDR3 is CASSPSGNTGELFF. The CDR3 bases are TGTGCCAGCTCACCAAGCGGGAACACCGGGGAGCTGTTTTTT.

In nucleotides, the CDR3 is TGCGCCAGCAGCCAATCTAGCGCAGACTACAATGAGCAGTTCTTC. Translating it yields CASSQSSADYNEQFF. The gene calls are TRBV4-1 and TRBJ2-1; possibly TRBD2 for D (6 bases). From germline, CDR1 is MGHRA and CDR2 YSYEKL. The V gene lost 2 bases and the J gene lost 3 bases, with 11 bases spanning the gap. The CDR3 is 15 amino acids.

The rearrangement uses TRBV11-1 and TRBJ2-1; TRBD2 aligns across 8 bases. Germline V gene lookup returns CDR1 SGHAT and CDR2 FQDESV (reference sequence). The CDR3 has 15 residues. V gave up 3 bases and J gave up 8 bases; unmatched junction bases: 9. CDR3 loop: CASSLGLAGRDEQFF. For the CDR3, the DNA is TGTGCCAGCAGCTTGGGGTTAGCGGGACGCGATGAGCAGTTCTTC.

This rearrangement joins TRBV30 to TRBJ1-5, with 10 bases aligning to TRBD1. The length of the CDR3 is 15 residues. Germline values: CDR1 GTSNPN, CDR2 SVGIG (reference sequence). V lost 1 base to trimming and J lost 6 bases; unmatched junction nucleotides: 6. The CDR3 region has the DNA TGTGCCTGGAGTGCAGGGACAGGGGATTTTCAGCCCCAGCATTTT. As protein: CAWSAGTGDFQPQHF.

The V call is TRBV12-3 or TRBV12-4, the J call TRBJ2-1; D might be TRBD2 (5 bases). The CDR3 runs 13 residues. With 3 bases removed from V and 3 bases from J, the gap between germline ends came to 6 bases. CDR3 nucleotides: TGTGCCAGCAGTTTTGAGGGCTACAATGAGCAGTTCTTC. The encoded protein is CASSFEGYNEQFF.